This T cell receptor (beta chain) appears in the sequencing data of a study of read filtering for tumor transcriptome and immune sequencing. Study-level information: The cohort had roughly 16 men and around 15 women aged roughly 40 to 90, mean about 67 years. DNase treatment preceded whole-transcriptome library preparation.

There are 14 residues in the CDR3. The ends lost 5 bases at V and 5 bases at J; junction bases unmatched: 7. Germline CDR1 DFQATT, CDR2 SNEGSKA (reference sequence). In its sample, this clonotype was seen many times. No antigen is known for it. From roughly 0.4 ug of RNA, a library with molecular barcoded alpha/delta and beta/gamma adaptors was made. TCRdb re-analysed the reads in MiXCR, keeping a single row per CDR3 protein. The sample holds around 48,000 distinct CDR3 sequences, around a fifth seen once. Findings and caveats of the study: Even smaller IR-seq throughput identified most shared clonotypes.

Sequencing used a population of CD138-negative cells sorted from bone marrow. This receptor was identified in a donor at least 40 years old with multiple myeloma. This chain uses TRBV20-1 with TRBJ2-7, with 12 nucleotides matching TRBD1. CDR3 DNA sequence: TGCAGTGCTGCCGGGACAGGGGGCTTTCACGAGCAGTACTTC. Translating gives CSAAGTGGFHEQYF.